A selection of T cell receptor beta chains follows, all from one sample in a study of shared clonotypes between healthy human individuals. Generated by immunoSEQ multiplex PCR, the TCRdb table keeps only in-frame clones and is missing some. This sample carries some 680,000 clones, 73% of them seen once, and the ten largest clones take around 1.7%. The specimen was memory CD4+ T cells sorted from blood. The source of these receptors is a woman aged 25 to 39 in good health. CDR3s include the opening cysteine and the closing phenylalanine or tryptophan. A D gene is named only where the DNA matches it firmly. Expanded clones are given a class, and other clones once, few, many or no size at all.

clone size	D gene	CDR3 length	V gene	J gene	CDR3 DNA	CDR3 protein
-	TRBD1	14	TRBV9	TRBJ2-7	TGTGCCAGCAGTCGACAGGGTACGAGCTACGAGCAGTACTTC	CASSRQGTSYEQYF
-	TRBD2	13	TRBV2	TRBJ2-5	TGTGCCAGCAAAGGGACTAGTCGTACGGCCCAGTACTTC	CASKGTSRTAQYF
-	-	15	TRBV6-4	TRBJ2-1	TGTGCCAGCAGTGATCAGACAGGGACTTTCAATGAGCAGTTCTTC	CASSDQTGTFNEQFF
-	TRBD1	13	TRBV6-5	TRBJ1-1	TGTGCCAGCAGTGGGACAGCCCGGTTTGAAGCTTTCTTT	CASSGTARFEAFF
many	TRBD1	14	TRBV25-1	TRBJ2-7	TGTGCCAGCACTCCACAGGGGGCGTCAGGCGAGCAGTACTTC	CASTPQGASGEQYF
-	TRBD1	16	TRBV11-2	TRBJ1-2	TGTGCCAGCAGCTTAATCACAGGGGGCGCGGTAAATGGCTACACCTTC	CASSLITGGAVNGYTF
-	-	16	TRBV9	TRBJ2-2	TGTGCCAGCAGCCAAAGGGGACAATCGAACACCGGGGAGCTGTTTTTT	CASSQRGQSNTGELFF
-	-	14	TRBV27	TRBJ2-6	TGTGCCAGCAGCAAGGGGGACGGGGCCAACGTCCTGACTTTC	CASSKGDGANVLTF
-	TRBD1	15	TRBV14	TRBJ1-1	TGTGCCAGCAGCCAACCGGGACAGGGATATGATGGAGCTTTCTTT	CASSQPGQGYDGAFF
-	TRBD1	15	TRBV19	TRBJ2-3	TGTGCCAGTAGGGGGGCGAGGGGGCGGATCGATACGCAGTATTTT	CASRGARGRIDTQYF
-	TRBD1	13	TRBV7-2	TRBJ1-5	TGTGCCAGCAGCCGGGACAGTAATCAGCCCCAGCATTTT	CASSRDSNQPQHF
-	-	14	TRBV11-2	TRBJ1-5	TGTGCCAGCAGCTTAACGGGGGGCGTTCAGCCCCAGCATTTT	CASSLTGGVQPQHF
-	-	14	TRBV11-2	TRBJ1-3	TGTGCCAGCAGCTCGCCGACAAGTGGAAACACCATATATTTT	CASSSPTSGNTIYF
once	-	15	TRBV7-2	TRBJ2-2	TGTGCCAGCAGCTTGGACTCTGCCCTCACCGGGGAGCTGTTTTTT	CASSLDSALTGELFF
-	-	15	TRBV9	TRBJ1-4	TGTGCCAGCAGCGTAGTACCCGGGCTTGATGAAAAACTGTTTTTT	CASSVVPGLDEKLFF
-	TRBD1	15	TRBV19	TRBJ2-7	TGTGCCAGTAGCGATGACAGGGGGCTCCGGGCCGAGCAGTACTTC	CASSDDRGLRAEQYF
few	-	13	TRBV6-6	TRBJ1-2	TGTGCCAGCAGTTACGGGCGGGAATATGGCTACACCTTC	CASSYGREYGYTF
once	TRBD1	15	TRBV4-2	TRBJ1-5	TGTGCCAGCAGCCAAGAAAGTGACAGGGTGCAGCCCCAGCATTTT	CASSQESDRVQPQHF
-	-	15	TRBV9	TRBJ2-2	TGTGCCAGCAGCGTCCAAACCACAGGGACCGGGGAGCTGTTTTTT	CASSVQTTGTGELFF
once	-	16	TRBV19	TRBJ2-3	TGTGCCAGTAGTATAGGGACCGCGACTAGCACAGATACGCAGTATTTT	CASSIGTATSTDTQYF
few	-	14	TRBV27	TRBJ2-7	TGTGCCAGCAGTGCCCGGACTGTCTCCTACGAGCAGTACTTC	CASSARTVSYEQYF
-	TRBD2	14	TRBV7-2	TRBJ2-1	TGTGCCAGCAGCTTATGGACTAGCGGTAATGAGCAGTTCTTC	CASSLWTSGNEQFF
once	-	12	TRBV27	TRBJ2-7	TGTGCCAGCAGGACCAGGGACTACGAGCAGTACTTC	CASRTRDYEQYF
-	TRBD2	14	TRBV7-2	TRBJ2-5	TGTGCCAGCAGCACGGGAGGGAGTAGGGAGACCCAGTACTTC	CASSTGGSRETQYF
-	-	11	TRBV29-1	TRBJ2-7	TGCAGCGCCGGGATACCCTACGAGCAGTACTTC	CSAGIPYEQYF
-	TRBD1	13	TRBV2	TRBJ2-2	TGTGCCAGCATGGGGACAGGGGCCGGGGAGCTGTTTTTT	CASMGTGAGELFF
-	TRBD1	14	TRBV7-9	TRBJ2-2	TGTGCCAGCAGCCCGGACAGGGCGGGCGGGGAGCTGTTTTTT	CASSPDRAGGELFF
few	TRBD2	15	TRBV5-1	TRBJ2-2	TGCGCCAGCAGTTGGACTAGCGGGAGAGCCGGGGAGCTGTTTTTT	CASSWTSGRAGELFF
-	TRBD2	17	TRBV7-2	TRBJ2-7	TGTGCCAGCAGCCCTAGGGTGGTAGCGGGAGGCAACTACGAGCAGTACTTC	CASSPRVVAGGNYEQYF
-	TRBD1	17	TRBV6-4	TRBJ1-2	TGTGCCAGCAGTCTTGGACAGGGGGCCTCTCCTAACTATGGCTACACCTTC	CASSLGQGASPNYGYTF
-	-	15	TRBV28	TRBJ2-2	TGTGCCAGCACCTTGGGCTCTACGAACACCGGGGAGCTGTTTTTT	CASTLGSTNTGELFF
-	-	17	TRBV4-2	TRBJ1-4	TGTGCCAGCAGCCCTAGACAGGATCTACGAACCTTGGGAAAACTGTTTTTT	CASSPRQDLRTLGKLFF
-	-	13	TRBV14	TRBJ1-1	TGTGCCAGCAGCCAAGGTGTGCTCACTGAAGCTTTCTTT	CASSQGVLTEAFF
-	-	13	TRBV19	TRBJ2-2	TGTGCCAGCGCAGGGGTGGGGACCGGGGAGCTGTTTTTT	CASAGVGTGELFF
-	-	15	TRBV6-6	TRBJ2-2	TGTGCCAGCAGTCTAGGGACTCCTCCCCCCGGGGAGCTGTTTTTT	CASSLGTPPPGELFF
-	-	14	TRBV5-6	TRBJ2-7	TGTGCCAGCAGGCCCTGGAGGGCCCGGAACGAGCAGTACTTC	CASRPWRARNEQYF
-	TRBD1	16	TRBV6-8	TRBJ1-5	TGTGCCAGCAGTGGGACCGACAGGGCCCGGGTTCAGCCCCAGCATTTT	CASSGTDRARVQPQHF
-	-	13	TRBV30	TRBJ1-2	TGTGCCTGGGACAGGCAGGCTAACTATGGCTACACCTTC	CAWDRQANYGYTF
-	TRBD2	15	TRBV28	TRBJ2-7	TGTGCCAGCAGCCTTAGGACTAGCGGCACCTACGAGCAGTACTTC	CASSLRTSGTYEQYF
-	-	13	TRBV2	TRBJ1-2	TGTGCCAGCAGTGGGACAGTTAACTATGGCTACACCTTC	CASSGTVNYGYTF
once	-	14	TRBV19	TRBJ2-4	TGTGCCAGTAGTTTATCCCGGGAGAGTAGCATTCAGTACTTC	CASSLSRESSIQYF
-	TRBD2	13	TRBV10-3	TRBJ2-1	TGTGCCATCAGTGAGATGGGAGGGAATGAGCAGTTCTTC	CAISEMGGNEQFF
few	TRBD2	13	TRBV2	TRBJ2-1	TGTGCCAGCCGGGAGGGCCTAGGAAATGAGCAGTTCTTC	CASREGLGNEQFF
-	-	16	TRBV21-1	TRBJ2-7	TGTGCCAGCAGCAAAGGGGGCGGCACGCGATCCTACGAGCAGTACTTC	CASSKGGGTRSYEQYF
-	-	15	TRBV7-9	TRBJ2-7	TGTGCCAGCAGCTTAAGAGCCTCAACCGTTTACGAGCAGTACTTC	CASSLRASTVYEQYF
-	TRBD2	17	TRBV4-1	TRBJ2-1	TGCGCCAGCAGCCAGTTTTATGGGAGGGCTTCCTACAATGAGCAGTTCTTC	CASSQFYGRASYNEQFF
-	-	14	TRBV9	TRBJ2-3	TGTGCCAGCAGCGTAGCCCATGGCACAGATACGCAGTATTTT	CASSVAHGTDTQYF
-	TRBD1	14	TRBV29-1	TRBJ2-1	TGCAGCCTGAGGCGGGGGACAGGGGCCAATGAGCAGTTCTTC	CSLRRGTGANEQFF
-	TRBD2	16	TRBV5-1	TRBJ2-1	TGCGCCAGCAGCTCCCTACTAGCGGGAGGTGGAAATGAGCAGTTCTTC	CASSSLLAGGGNEQFF
-	-	13	TRBV5-4	TRBJ1-2	TGTGCCAGCAGCCAACAACAGATTGATGGCTACACCTTC	CASSQQQIDGYTF
-	-	15	TRBV5-4	TRBJ1-4	TGTGCCAGCAGCTTGGGGGGAGCAACTAATGAAAAACTGTTTTTT	CASSLGGATNEKLFF
-	-	15	TRBV11-2	TRBJ2-1	TGTGCCAGCAGCCAGCCGTCCCTAGGGTCCAATGAGCAGTTCTTC	CASSQPSLGSNEQFF
-	TRBD2	15	TRBV11-3	TRBJ2-2	TGTGCCAGCAGCCTGACTAGCGGATACACCGGGGAGCTGTTTTTT	CASSLTSGYTGELFF
-	TRBD1	13	TRBV2	TRBJ1-2	TGTGCCAGCAGCGAAGACAGGGAATATGGCTACACCTTC	CASSEDREYGYTF
few	-	16	TRBV14	TRBJ2-6	TGTGCCAGCAGCCAAGGGGGGTACTCTGGGGCCAACGTCCTGACTTTC	CASSQGGYSGANVLTF